This is a list of T cell receptor beta chains from one sample in a study of cytomegalovirus exposure and HLA in healthy donors. Clones were read by immunoSEQ multiplex PCR, and TCRdb kept only the in-frame ones, dropping some. The sample shows about 160,000 clones, around 73% of them seen only once. The sequenced sample was PBMCs. The receptors stem from a male donor in good health and CMV-seronegative. CDR3s include the opening cysteine and the closing phenylalanine or tryptophan. D genes are given only for firm matches. Clone size is stated in some rows and not others, as once, few, many or a class when expanded.

CDR3nt: TGTGCCCATTGGGGGGATACCTTTATGAATGAGCAGTTCTTC
CDR3aa: CAHWGDTFMNEQFF
v_gene: TRBV6-5
j_gene: TRBJ2-1
abundance: -
d_gene: -

CDR3nt: TGTGCCAGCAGTCTAGGGGGTCTCAATGAGCAGTTCTTC
CDR3aa: CASSLGGLNEQFF
v_gene: TRBV6-5
j_gene: TRBJ2-1
abundance: -
d_gene: -

CDR3nt: TGTGCCAGCAGCCAGGGGACTAGCGGGGAGACCCAGTACTTC
CDR3aa: CASSQGTSGETQYF
v_gene: TRBV4-2
j_gene: TRBJ2-5
abundance: -
d_gene: TRBD2

CDR3nt: TGTGCCAGCAGCCCCAGCGGGAGAGGCTACGAGCAGTACTTC
CDR3aa: CASSPSGRGYEQYF
v_gene: TRBV7-9
j_gene: TRBJ2-7
abundance: -
d_gene: TRBD2

CDR3nt: TGTGCCAGTAGTATAGGGGGGACAGGCAACACTGAAGCTTTCTTT
CDR3aa: CASSIGGTGNTEAFF
v_gene: TRBV19
j_gene: TRBJ1-1
abundance: -
d_gene: TRBD1

CDR3nt: TGTGCCAGTAGTACTAGCGGGAGCTCCTACAATGAGCAGTTCTTC
CDR3aa: CASSTSGSSYNEQFF
v_gene: TRBV19
j_gene: TRBJ2-1
abundance: -
d_gene: TRBD2

CDR3nt: TGTGCCAGCAGTCTAACACAGGGACCTGGAAACACCATATATTTT
CDR3aa: CASSLTQGPGNTIYF
v_gene: TRBV27
j_gene: TRBJ1-3
abundance: -
d_gene: -

CDR3nt: TGTGCCACTACGGGACAGGAGTTCTACAATGAGCAGTTCTTC
CDR3aa: CATTGQEFYNEQFF
v_gene: TRBV28
j_gene: TRBJ2-1
abundance: -
d_gene: TRBD1

CDR3nt: TGCGCCAGCAGCCAAGATGGGGGACTAGGGATGTTCTTC
CDR3aa: CASSQDGGLGMFF
v_gene: TRBV4-3
j_gene: TRBJ2-1
abundance: -
d_gene: TRBD2

CDR3nt: TGTGCCAGCAGCCAGCTAGGACAGGGGGAGACCCAGTACTTC
CDR3aa: CASSQLGQGETQYF
v_gene: TRBV13
j_gene: TRBJ2-5
abundance: -
d_gene: TRBD1

CDR3nt: TGTGCCAGCAGCTTAGGTCCTTCCTACGAGCAGTACTTC
CDR3aa: CASSLGPSYEQYF
v_gene: TRBV11-2
j_gene: TRBJ2-7
abundance: once
d_gene: -

CDR3nt: TGTGCCAGCAGTTCCCGCCGGGATGACGGACAAGAGACCCAGTACTTC
CDR3aa: CASSSRRDDGQETQYF
v_gene: TRBV7-9
j_gene: TRBJ2-5
abundance: -
d_gene: -

CDR3nt: TGTGCCACCAGCAGAGATTTAGGGGCCGGGGAGCTGTTTTTT
CDR3aa: CATSRDLGAGELFF
v_gene: TRBV15
j_gene: TRBJ2-2
abundance: -
d_gene: -

CDR3nt: TGTGCCAGCAGCGCAAGGTCTAGGAACACTGAAGCTTTCTTT
CDR3aa: CASSARSRNTEAFF
v_gene: TRBV11-1
j_gene: TRBJ1-1
abundance: once
d_gene: -

CDR3nt: TGTGCCAGCCTTGGGGCTCAGATGGCTGAAGCTTTCTTT
CDR3aa: CASLGAQMAEAFF
v_gene: TRBV6-1
j_gene: TRBJ1-1
abundance: -
d_gene: -

CDR3nt: TGTGCCAGCAGTTACTCGACACAGGGGGACGGTGAGCAGTTCTTC
CDR3aa: CASSYSTQGDGEQFF
v_gene: TRBV6-5
j_gene: TRBJ2-1
abundance: -
d_gene: TRBD1

CDR3nt: TGTGCCAGCACCCGAGGCCGCATGAACACTGAAGCTTTCTTT
CDR3aa: CASTRGRMNTEAFF
v_gene: TRBV5-5
j_gene: TRBJ1-1
abundance: -
d_gene: -

CDR3nt: TGTGCCAGCAGACAACCGGGACTAGCTAAAGAGCAGTACTTC
CDR3aa: CASRQPGLAKEQYF
v_gene: TRBV28
j_gene: TRBJ2-5
abundance: few
d_gene: TRBD2

CDR3nt: TGCGCCAGCAGAGTGACTAGCGAGGCTGAGCAGTTCTTC
CDR3aa: CASRVTSEAEQFF
v_gene: TRBV5-1
j_gene: TRBJ2-1
abundance: -
d_gene: TRBD2

CDR3nt: TGTGCCAGCAGTTTTTCGGGCTCTGGGGCCAACGTCCTGACTTTC
CDR3aa: CASSFSGSGANVLTF
v_gene: TRBV28
j_gene: TRBJ2-6
abundance: -
d_gene: -

CDR3nt: TGCGCCAGCAGCTGGGGACTAGCGGGGGCGGACGAGCAGTACTTC
CDR3aa: CASSWGLAGADEQYF
v_gene: TRBV5-1
j_gene: TRBJ2-7
abundance: -
d_gene: TRBD2

CDR3nt: TGTGCCAGCAGAGGACTAGCGGGGCGGGCGGAGCTGTTTTTT
CDR3aa: CASRGLAGRAELFF
v_gene: TRBV6-6
j_gene: TRBJ2-2
abundance: once
d_gene: TRBD2

CDR3nt: TGTGCCAGCAGCCGGACAGGGTGGACTGAAGCTTTCTTT
CDR3aa: CASSRTGWTEAFF
v_gene: TRBV11-2
j_gene: TRBJ1-1
abundance: -
d_gene: TRBD1

CDR3nt: TGCGCCAGCAGCTTGGTGCGAGGGTCCTTCTACGAGCAGTACTTC
CDR3aa: CASSLVRGSFYEQYF
v_gene: TRBV5-1
j_gene: TRBJ2-7
abundance: -
d_gene: -

CDR3nt: TGTGCCAGCAAGAGCTCCTATAATCCACCCCTCCACTTT
CDR3aa: CASKSSYNPPLHF
v_gene: TRBV27
j_gene: TRBJ1-6
abundance: -
d_gene: -

CDR3nt: TGTGCCAGCGGATATGGGGCGAAGGACACCATATATTTT
CDR3aa: CASGYGAKDTIYF
v_gene: TRBV6-1
j_gene: TRBJ1-3
abundance: -
d_gene: -

CDR3nt: TGCACCAGCAGCCAGCCCACCCTAGCGGGAGCGGAGCAGTACTTC
CDR3aa: CTSSQPTLAGAEQYF
v_gene: TRBV1
j_gene: TRBJ2-7
abundance: -
d_gene: -

CDR3nt: TGTGCCAGCAGACGCGGGGGGAGCACAGATACGCAGTATTTT
CDR3aa: CASRRGGSTDTQYF
v_gene: TRBV6-5
j_gene: TRBJ2-3
abundance: -
d_gene: TRBD2

CDR3nt: TGTGCCAGCAGCTTGGCAGGGAGGGATTCACCCCTCCACTTT
CDR3aa: CASSLAGRDSPLHF
v_gene: TRBV7-9
j_gene: TRBJ1-6
abundance: -
d_gene: -

CDR3nt: TGTGCCAGCACCTCCGCGGGAGGAAGGAATGAGCAGTTCTTC
CDR3aa: CASTSAGGRNEQFF
v_gene: TRBV28
j_gene: TRBJ2-1
abundance: -
d_gene: TRBD2

CDR3nt: TGTGCCAGCAGTTACTCGGTCAGCGTTCAAGAGACCCAGTACTTC
CDR3aa: CASSYSVSVQETQYF
v_gene: TRBV6-6
j_gene: TRBJ2-5
abundance: -
d_gene: -

CDR3nt: TGTGCCAGCAGCTTAGCCCGGACAGGGGTCGGCACTGAAGCTTTCTTT
CDR3aa: CASSLARTGVGTEAFF
v_gene: TRBV7-8
j_gene: TRBJ1-1
abundance: -
d_gene: TRBD1